This TCR beta chain was recorded in a study of PD-L1 blockade in urothelial cancer. Overall study: Most patients, about nine tenths of the roughly 30, were males with bladder-origin cancer. Study results and limitations: In blood at 3 weeks, tumor-associated clones expanded more among patients with durable benefit.

Sequencing was performed with immunoSEQ multiplex PCR; in TCRdb, only in-frame clones are kept and a portion is missing. The repertoire holds tens of thousands of clones, with about 81% as singletons. Germline CDR1 is SGDLS and CDR2 is YYNGEE. This CDR3 contains 14 residues. V was pared by 4 bases and J by 0 bases, with 10 bases between. As concerns this clone: Its antigen is not known.

Sequencing was performed on PBMCs, taken around atezolizumab (anti-PD-L1) treatment. This chain connects TRBV9 to TRBJ2-5; D is perhaps TRBD2 (6 bases). The source is a man in his sixties or seventies with urothelial cancer. The CDR3 DNA reads TGTGCCAGCAGCCCAGCGGGCTACCAAGAGACCCAGTACTTC. Encoded protein: CASSPAGYQETQYF.